Sequencing of this TCR beta chain was carried out in a study of cytomegalovirus exposure and HLA in healthy donors. Broader study findings: Relative to the 666-donor mean, N-insertions were reportedly fewer in an Asian-associated ancestry cluster in a later analysis.

Use of 60 Vbeta and 13 Jbeta primers characterized the PCR. Libraries were prepared by immunoSEQ multiplex PCR; TCRdb keeps only in-frame clonotypes and omits some of them. The data contain about 110,000 clones, 79% of them seen just once; the ten biggest clones take up 2.5% to 3%. Turning to this clone: Its matching antigen is unknown.

CDR1 is SGHTA and CDR2 is FQGTGA in the germline V gene. V lost 4 bases and J 7 bases, leaving 10 bases between the germline ends. The CDR3 loop spans 12 amino acids. The source is a young woman in good health and CMV-seropositive. The specimen was PBMCs. The chain combines TRBV7-3 with TRBJ1-1, with D unresolved. The CDR3 sequence is CASSSEGGEAFF. For the CDR3, the DNA is TGTGCCAGCAGCTCAGAGGGTGGTGAAGCTTTCTTT.